These 2 T cell receptor beta chains were all obtained from the same sample, sequenced in a study of cytomegalovirus exposure and HLA in healthy donors. Primers included in the PCR were 60 Vbeta and 13 Jbeta primers. Here immunoSEQ multiplex PCR was the method, and the copy in TCRdb shows in-frame clones only, minus some. The sample holds fewer than 250,000 clones, 76% seen once. The sample taken for sequencing was PBMCs. These receptors all come from a man between 18 and 29 years old in good health and CMV-seronegative.

This chain links TRBV4-1 with TRBJ1-4; TRBD1 might be the D (6 bases). The CDR3 runs to 15 residues. The germline CDR1 and CDR2 sequences are MGHRA and YSYEKL. Trimming took 5 bases from V and 5 from J, leaving 15 bases between them. In DNA form, the CDR3 reads TGCGCCAGCAGCGACGGTGGGGGCTGGAATGAAAAACTGTTTTTT. It translates to CASSDGGGWNEKLFF.

The CDR3 sequence: CASSLTRGGGNTGELFF. The DNA of the CDR3 is TGTGCCAGCAGTTTAACCCGGGGCGGGGGGAACACCGGGGAGCTGTTTTTT. This chain connects TRBV28 to TRBJ2-2; 7 bases match TRBD2. This CDR3 has 17 amino acids. V gave up 2 bases and J gave up 1 base; unmatched junction bases: 7. Germline CDR1 is MDHEN and CDR2 is SYDVKM.